The rows below give T cell receptor beta chains drawn from one sample of a study of blood T cell repertoires in COVID-19. Method: immunoSEQ multiplex PCR; TCRdb's copy keeps in-frame clones and lacks some. Seen here are about 260,000 clones, 87% observed once, and the top ten hold about 1.6%. The sequenced material came from peripheral blood. The origin of the receptors is a woman aged 40-49 years who had recovered from COVID-19. CDR3s include the opening cysteine and the closing phenylalanine or tryptophan. Each record gives: D gene, clone size, J gene, V gene, CDR3 DNA, CDR3 protein. A D gene is named only where the DNA matches it firmly. The size of a clone is reported for some rows only, either as once, few or many, or as a class for expanded clones.

TRBD2 . TRBJ2-1 TRBV27 TGTGCCAGCAGTATTTTAGCGGGGAACTACAATGAGCAGTTCTTC CASSILAGNYNEQFF
. . TRBJ2-3 TRBV6-2/TRBV6-3 TGTGCCAGCAGTTATTCCGAAATAGCGGCGCAGTATTTT CASSYSEIAAQYF
. once TRBJ1-1 TRBV27 TGTGCCAGCAGCCTGGACAGAGGTAACACTGAAGCTTTCTTT CASSLDRGNTEAFF
. . TRBJ1-5 TRBV19 TGTGCCAGTAGTATAGGAGGTAGCAATCAGCCCCAGCATTTT CASSIGGSNQPQHF
TRBD2 . TRBJ2-3 TRBV5-4 TGTGCCAGCAGCTTGCGGGGGGGCACAGATACGCAGTATTTT CASSLRGGTDTQYF
TRBD2 . TRBJ2-5 TRBV5-1 TGCGCCAGCAGCTCCCCCTACGGGGGGACCAAAGAGACCCAGTACTTC CASSSPYGGTKETQYF
. . TRBJ2-3 TRBV14 TGTGCCAGCAGCCAAGACGGGGAAGATACGCAGTATTTT CASSQDGEDTQYF
. few TRBJ2-3 TRBV10-3 TGTGCCATCAGTGAGTCGGAGGCGAGCACAGATACGCAGTATTTT CAISESEASTDTQYF
TRBD1 once TRBJ1-1 TRBV6-2/TRBV6-3 TGTGCCAGCAGTTCCCTTGGACAGGGCTACACTGAAGCTTTCTTT CASSSLGQGYTEAFF
. . TRBJ2-3 TRBV29-1 TGCAGCGTTGCGCAGGGGAGTGATACGCAGTATTTT CSVAQGSDTQYF
. . TRBJ2-7 TRBV12-3/TRBV12-4 TGTGCCAGCAGTTTATACAAAAACTACGAGCAGTACTTC CASSLYKNYEQYF
. . TRBJ1-2 TRBV12-5 TGTGCTAGTGGTCCCCCCGGCACGAGGTTTGACTATGGCTACACCTTC CASGPPGTRFDYGYTF
. . TRBJ2-1 TRBV21-1 TGTGCCAGCAGCCATATCGACTCCTCTCGGACTAGCCAGAGCTCCTACAATGAGCAGTTCTTC CASSHIDSSRTSQSSYNEQFF
TRBD2 few TRBJ2-7 TRBV4-3 TGCGCCAGCAGCCTCCAACCAAGCAGCGGGGTGGCTTACGAGCAGTACTTC CASSLQPSSGVAYEQYF
TRBD1 . TRBJ2-7 TRBV19 TGTGCCAGTAGCAACAGGGGAGCAGCCTACGAGCAGTACTTC CASSNRGAAYEQYF